Shown below are 10 T cell receptor beta chains from a single sample sequenced in a study of blood T cell repertoires in COVID-19 (dated by TCRdb to between 2020 and 2021). Library generation was performed with the immunoSEQ multiplex PCR assay. Imported from immuneACCESS, the table was reduced by TCRdb to in-frame sequences with V and J called. These copies leave out some clones; in studies compared against another copy, an unresolved V gene accounts for under half, and the cause of the remainder is not known. The sample data list around 61,000 clones, and roughly nine tenths of these were observed just once. The ten largest clones take up approximately 1.5% of the sample. The material sequenced was peripheral blood. These receptors all stem from a man aged 60 to 69 with acute or convalescent COVID-19.

The chain is built from TRBV5-1 and TRBJ2-5; a weak D match, TRBD1 (5 bases). Germline values: CDR1 SGHRS, CDR2 YFSETQ. The CDR3 consists of 15 residues. Trimming shortened V by 3 bases and J by 4 bases, and 16 bases separated the two germline ends. CDR3 nucleotide sequence: TGCGCCAGCAGCTGGGGTAGGACAAAATCAGAGACCCAGTACTTC. As protein: CASSWGRTKSETQYF.

The table lists this clone with a count of one. The chain joins TRBV19 to TRBJ2-3; 8 nucleotides line up with TRBD1. Germline V gene lookup returns CDR1 LNHDA and CDR2 SQIVND (reference sequence). V lost 3 bases, J lost 2 bases, and 7 bases stayed unmatched. This CDR3 has 16 residues. The CDR3 spells CASSMAGGFFTDTQYF. The CDR3 DNA reads as TGTGCCAGTAGTATGGCAGGGGGCTTTTTCACAGATACGCAGTATTTT. The variable domain in full, with the rest retrieved from reference TRBV19 and TRBJ2-3, is DGGITQSPKYLFRKEGQNVTLSCEQNLNHDAMYWYRQDPGQGLRLIYYSQIVNDFQKGDIAEGYSVSREKKESFPLTVTSAQKNPTAFYLCASSMAGGFFTDTQYFGPGTRLTVL.

The chain has TRBV18 and TRBJ1-4; unclear D gene. CDR1 is KGHSH and CDR2 is LQKENI in the germline V gene. V gave up 3 bases and J gave up 8 bases, with 10 bases separating them. CDR3 length: 13 amino acids. The CDR3 coding sequence is TGTGCCAGCTCACCGACCCGGGAGGAAAAACTGTTTTTT. It specifies CASSPTREEKLFF.

This chain joins TRBV5-1 and TRBJ2-5; 9 positions agree with TRBD2. The CDR3 is made up of 12 amino acids. Trimming cost V 9 bases and J 4 bases; bases outside gene matches: 4. Germline values: CDR1 SGHRS, CDR2 YFSETQ. CDR3 DNA sequence: TGCGCCACCTCGCGGGGGGGAGAGACCCAGTACTTC. It specifies CATSRGGETQYF. Supplemented by reference TRBV5-1 and TRBJ2-5, the full variable domain reads KAGVTQTPRYLIKTRGQQVTLSCSPISGHRSVSWYQQTPGQGLQFLFEYFSETQRNKGNFPGRFSGRQFSNSRSEMNVSTLELGDSALYLCATSRGGETQYFGPGTRLLVL.

This chain uses TRBV30 with TRBJ1-6, with 7 bases that match TRBD1. The CDR3 is made up of 13 amino acids. Germline V CDR1 and CDR2: GTSNPN, SVGIG (reference sequence). Trimming took 1 base from V and 9 from J; bases not matched to a gene: 3. In DNA, the CDR3 is TGTGCCTGGAGTGGACAGGGCTTTTCACCCCTCCACTTT. This codes for CAWSGQGFSPLHF.

The V gene is TRBV1, the J gene TRBJ2-3; the tabulated D call, TRBD2, remains unverified against the DNA. TRBV1 is designated a pseudogene. The CDR3 totals 16 residues. DNA for the CDR3: TGCACCAGCAGATATGAGCGGGGGGGCGTGGCAGATACGCAGTATTTT. Its protein product is CTSRYERGGVADTQYF.

The V gene is TRBV5-8, the J gene TRBJ2-7, with TRBD1 as a possible D gene (6 bases). Germline V gene data show CDR1 as SGHTS and CDR2 as YDEGEE. There are 15 residues in the CDR3. Between the trimmed V and J ends, which lost 4 bases and 1 base, there was a span of 15 bases. The CDR3 coding sequence is TGTGCCAGCAGCCCACGAGTTGACAGGTCCTACGAGCAGTACTTC. Translation gives CASSPRVDRSYEQYF.

The chain recombines TRBV11-2 with TRBJ2-2, with 8 bases that match TRBD1. The J segment lost 2 bases and the V segment lost 3 bases, leaving 2 bases of the junction unmatched. Germline CDR1 is SGHAT and CDR2 is FQNNGV. The CDR3 runs to 15 residues. This chain's CDR3 is CASSLTGVNTGELFF. CDR3 coding DNA: TGTGCCAGCAGCTTGACAGGGGTAAACACCGGGGAGCTGTTTTTT. Supplemented by reference TRBV11-2 and TRBJ2-2, the full variable domain reads EAGVAQSPRYKIIEKRQSVAFWCNPISGHATLYWYQQILGQGPKLLIQFQNNGVVDDSQLPKDRFSAERLKGVDSTLKIQPAKLEDSAVYLCASSLTGVNTGELFFGEGSRLTVL.

This clone was counted between two and nine times. The gene calls are TRBV5-1 and TRBJ1-2, with 10 positions matching TRBD1. Germline V gene sequence: CDR1 SGHRS, CDR2 YFSETQ. The junction had 10 bases not matched to a gene; V was cut back by 0 bases and J by 8 bases. The CDR3 contains 16 residues. The CDR3 sequence: CASSLEAGTGARGYTF. The CDR3 DNA follows: TGCGCCAGCAGCTTGGAGGCCGGGACAGGGGCCAGAGGCTACACCTTC.

The rearrangement uses TRBV7-9 and TRBJ2-7; TRBD1 aligns across 7 bases. Trimming at V came to 4 bases and at J to 1 base, leaving 1 base not matched to a gene. Germline V CDR1 and CDR2: SEHNR, FQNEAQ (reference sequence). The CDR3 consists of 13 residues. The CDR3 DNA follows: TGTGCCAGCAGCTCGGGACAGTCCTACGAGCAGTACTTC. This gives the protein CASSSGQSYEQYF.